This TCR beta chain was obtained from a study of cytomegalovirus exposure and HLA in healthy donors. About this clone itself: Its target is unknown.

Primers included in the PCR were 60 Vbeta and 13 Jbeta primers. Only in-frame clones appear in the TCRdb table, and some are missing; sequencing was by immunoSEQ multiplex PCR. Here the sample spans 160,000 or so clones, over 70% being singletons. General study points: It was assumed in the presence/absence analyses that sequencing depth was roughly uniform across donors. Most likely, a cluster of highly shared sequence variants arose as a sequencing artifact. According to a later analysis, most TCR beta chains associated with CMV appeared HLA-restricted.

This clonotype was sampled from a man younger than 35 in good health and CMV-seropositive. Sequencing was done on a sample of PBMCs.

The CDR3 DNA sequence: TGTGCCAGCAGGAGACTAGCGGGAGGTCCTGGGGAGCTGTTTTTT. Residues: CASRRLAGGPGELFF. J is TRBJ2-2 and V is TRBV27; 13 positions match TRBD2. Germline values: CDR1 MNHEY, CDR2 SMNVEV (reference sequence). The CDR3 runs to 15 residues. The V and J ends lost 6 bases and 8 bases, in that order; junction bases with no gene match: 6.